Sequencing of this T cell receptor beta chain was carried out in a study of STAT5B mutations in CD4+ large granular lymphocyte leukemia. Regarding the study as a whole: Without putative leukemic clones, patient CD4-sorted repertoires remained more clonal than healthy CD4+ repertoires. 8/27 top patient clones versus 2/35 control clones were TRBV06-family.

In its sample, this clone was seen once. Its target is not known. Controls came from buffy coats of healthy blood donors. The method was immunoSEQ multiplex PCR; TCRdb's version includes in-frame clones alone and lacks a portion of them. The data hold roughly 41,000 clones, with around 75% observed a single time. Germline values: CDR1 SGHTA, CDR2 FQGNSA. The V segment lost 7 bases and the J segment 7 bases; nucleotides outside the gene matches: 10. CDR3 length equals 15 residues. The sequence came from a human donor in good health. V usage is TRBV7-2 and J usage is TRBJ2-4; 10 nucleotides align to TRBD1. The source material was CD4+ T cells from blood buffy coats. CDR3 amino acids: CASTSGPGQGNIQYF. The CDR3 DNA is TGTGCCAGCACCTCAGGCCCGGGACAGGGGAACATTCAGTACTTC.